This TCR beta chain is drawn from a study of OX40 agonist ivuxolimab in advanced cancers. Findings of the study overall: On average, a greater number of expanded clones characterised CD8+ T cells relative to CD4+. Some patients who did not respond also had low normalized T-cell clonal expansion. At 0.1 to 3.0 mg/kg and by week 6, clonal expansion occurred in CD4+ and CD8+ blood T cells.

About this clone: Its antigen remains unidentified.

Trimming removed 5 bases from V and 4 bases from J, with 17 bases in between. The V gene's germline CDR1 is SGHVS and CDR2 FNYEAQ. CDR3 length: 15 amino acids. TCRdb's table, derived via immunoSEQ multiplex PCR, lists solely in-frame clones and lacks some. The table lists about 62,000 clones, about 85% of them singletons, with 4% in the top ten. The sequences come from CD4+ or CD8+ T cells sorted from blood, collected in a trial of the OX40 agonist ivuxolimab. The J gene is TRBJ2-5, the V gene TRBV7-6; D is undetermined. The TCR comes from an adult with an advanced solid tumor such as melanoma, head and neck, liver or kidney cancer. The chain's CDR3 is CASSGLAAPGETQYF. CDR3 DNA: TGTGCCAGCAGCGGGCTCGCGGCGCCCGGAGAGACCCAGTACTTC. The full variable domain, completed using reference TRBV7-6 and TRBJ2-5, is GAGVSQSPRYKVTKRGQDVALRCDPISGHVSLYWYRQALGQGPEFLTYFNYEAQQDKSGLPNDRFSAERPEGSISTLTIQRTEQRDSAMYRCASSGLAAPGETQYFGPGTRLLVL.